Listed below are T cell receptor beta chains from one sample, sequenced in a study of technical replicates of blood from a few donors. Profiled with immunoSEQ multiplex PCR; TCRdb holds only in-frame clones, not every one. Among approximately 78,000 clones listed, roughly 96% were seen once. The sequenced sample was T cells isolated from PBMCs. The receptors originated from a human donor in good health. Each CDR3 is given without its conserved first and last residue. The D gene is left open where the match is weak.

cdr3_aa: ASSLGWASDRGRDTIY
cdr3_length: 16
d_call: TRBD1
v_call: TRBV7-2

cdr3_aa: AWTLNQETQY
cdr3_length: 10
d_call: .
v_call: TRBV30

cdr3_aa: ASSTRTSRDEQY
cdr3_length: 12
d_call: TRBD2
v_call: TRBV9

cdr3_aa: ASRRTGGQSNYGYT
cdr3_length: 14
d_call: TRBD1
v_call: TRBV19

cdr3_aa: ASSPDTHTEAF
cdr3_length: 11
d_call: .
v_call: TRBV19

cdr3_aa: APGLAVYEQY
cdr3_length: 10
d_call: TRBD2
v_call: TRBV30

cdr3_aa: ASSGHRGPEQY
cdr3_length: 11
d_call: TRBD1
v_call: TRBV11-3

cdr3_aa: ASSLGMGLGEQY
cdr3_length: 12
d_call: .
v_call: TRBV5-4

cdr3_aa: ASSGRVGEQY
cdr3_length: 10
d_call: .
v_call: TRBV5-6

cdr3_aa: AWGPGTGLYEQY
cdr3_length: 12
d_call: TRBD1
v_call: TRBV30

cdr3_aa: ASSLSASGGRDGYT
cdr3_length: 14
d_call: TRBD1
v_call: TRBV5-1

cdr3_aa: ASSSQGHAEKLF
cdr3_length: 12
d_call: .
v_call: TRBV5-1

cdr3_aa: ASSLRREGSYEQY
cdr3_length: 13
d_call: TRBD2
v_call: TRBV28

cdr3_aa: ASSTGGTILGYT
cdr3_length: 12
d_call: .
v_call: TRBV5-1

cdr3_aa: ASSQRGVSADTQY
cdr3_length: 13
d_call: .
v_call: TRBV7-9

cdr3_aa: ASSQEQGNYGYT
cdr3_length: 12
d_call: TRBD1
v_call: TRBV4-2

cdr3_aa: ASSPTGLGEQF
cdr3_length: 11
d_call: .
v_call: TRBV7-9

cdr3_aa: ASAPRRGQRQPQH
cdr3_length: 13
d_call: TRBD1
v_call: TRBV6-5

cdr3_aa: AWNPGQGFNEQY
cdr3_length: 12
d_call: TRBD1
v_call: TRBV30

cdr3_aa: ASSPTGLAYEQY
cdr3_length: 12
d_call: TRBD2
v_call: TRBV6-5

cdr3_aa: ASSTGQGYEQY
cdr3_length: 11
d_call: TRBD1
v_call: TRBV19

cdr3_aa: ASRTGGKDEQF
cdr3_length: 11
d_call: .
v_call: TRBV6-1

cdr3_aa: ASSASETGNTIY
cdr3_length: 12
d_call: TRBD1
v_call: TRBV9

cdr3_aa: ASSAGQGKGYGYT
cdr3_length: 13
d_call: TRBD1
v_call: TRBV5-4

cdr3_aa: ASSLRGLAGVGYEQY
cdr3_length: 15
d_call: .
v_call: TRBV28

cdr3_aa: ASAGLGWRMNTEAF
cdr3_length: 14
d_call: .
v_call: TRBV11-3

cdr3_aa: SVASLWGKGETQY
cdr3_length: 13
d_call: .
v_call: TRBV29-1

cdr3_aa: ASSLGQGGQPQH
cdr3_length: 12
d_call: TRBD1
v_call: TRBV7-6

cdr3_aa: ASSFHRGSADTQY
cdr3_length: 13
d_call: TRBD1
v_call: TRBV27

cdr3_aa: ASSLTSGVNPTQY
cdr3_length: 13
d_call: TRBD2
v_call: TRBV7-9

cdr3_aa: ASRDGQGGNQPQH
cdr3_length: 13
d_call: TRBD1
v_call: TRBV28

cdr3_aa: ASSLWAGGDYGYT
cdr3_length: 13
d_call: TRBD1
v_call: TRBV7-9

cdr3_aa: AWSSEGQGVLDGYT
cdr3_length: 14
d_call: TRBD1
v_call: TRBV30

cdr3_aa: ASRLGLAGAYEQY
cdr3_length: 13
d_call: TRBD2
v_call: TRBV6-1

cdr3_aa: ASSIRAGEGQPQH
cdr3_length: 13
d_call: .
v_call: TRBV19

cdr3_aa: ASSMWTAQEAF
cdr3_length: 11
d_call: .
v_call: TRBV11-3